This T cell receptor (beta chain) was captured by sequencing in a study of molecular identifiers for immune sequencing clone quantification. The length of the CDR3 is 12 residues. The germline CDR1 and CDR2 sequences are PRHDT and FYEKMQ (reference sequence). Trimming left V 5 bases short and J 5 bases short, with 10 bases between. Sorted naive CD8 T cells were those defined as CD8+CD4-CCR7+CD45RA+. Study conclusions and caveats: Researchers reportedly could pick up spiked Jurkat TCR RNA from one cell mixed into one million naive cells. It was shown that clones above 20 RNA copies held over 98% of effector molecules, but under 1% in naive cells.

TCRdb re-called the PCR reads with MiXCR, one entry per CDR3 protein. This table has 350,000 or so distinct CDR3 sequences, about 22% appearing once. A note on this clonotype: What it recognizes is unknown. A read error may explain this, as a much larger clone is one base away.

Sequencing used naive CD8+ T cells from blood, with Jurkat cell RNA spiked in. Sample subset: FACS-sorted CD8+CD4-CCR7+CD45RA+ naive T cells. This receptor was obtained from a human donor in good health. Some libraries in this study had Jurkat cell RNA spiked in. This rearrangement joins TRBV13 to TRBJ2-7; D uncertain. The CDR3 region is CASSPSENEQYF. In nucleotides, the CDR3 is TGTGCCAGCAGCCCCAGCGAGAACGAGCAGTACTTC.